The clone carrying this T cell receptor beta chain was seen a handful of times. Its antigen is still unknown. TCRdb recomputed calls from the reads with MiXCR, one row per CDR3 protein. The sample lists just under 550,000 distinct CDR3 sequences; around 27% were seen once. The source of the sample is a study of T cell repertoires in cytomegalovirus infection. Study information: Carrying CMV and the relevant HLA type showed in public TCR beta signatures. General study findings and limits: CMV carriers with the relevant HLA were identified by cumulative public TCR beta family frequency. The ex vivo response was dominated by HLA-C-restricted CMV-specific TCR beta clonotypes.

This CDR3 comprises 15 residues. The V and J ends lost 2 bases and 0 bases respectively, with 8 bases between them. Germline assignment: CDR1 ENHRY and CDR2 SYGVKD. The specimen sequenced was PBMCs. The V call is TRBV10-3, the J call TRBJ2-1; the D is unclear. This clonotype was obtained from a human donor in good health (CMV status not recorded). Some clones in this sample may be carry-over from other donors' samples. The CDR3 DNA follows: TGTGCCATCAGTGAGACAGAGTCCTCCTACAATGAGCAGTTCTTC. This gives the protein CAISETESSYNEQFF.